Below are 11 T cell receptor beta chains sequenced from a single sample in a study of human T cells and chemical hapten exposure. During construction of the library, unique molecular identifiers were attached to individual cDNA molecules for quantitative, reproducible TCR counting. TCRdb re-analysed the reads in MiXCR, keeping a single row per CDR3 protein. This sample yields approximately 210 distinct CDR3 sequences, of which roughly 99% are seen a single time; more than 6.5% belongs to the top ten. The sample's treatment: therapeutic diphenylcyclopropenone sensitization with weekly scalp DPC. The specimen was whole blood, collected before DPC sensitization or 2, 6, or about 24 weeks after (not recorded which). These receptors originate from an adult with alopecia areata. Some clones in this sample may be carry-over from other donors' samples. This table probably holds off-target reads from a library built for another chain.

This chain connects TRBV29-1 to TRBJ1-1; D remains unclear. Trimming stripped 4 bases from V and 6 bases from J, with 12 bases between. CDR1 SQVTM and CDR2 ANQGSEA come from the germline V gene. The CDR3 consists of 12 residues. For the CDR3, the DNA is TGCAGCGTTGCTTGGGGATTGCCTGAAGCTTTCTTT. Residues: CSVAWGLPEAFF.

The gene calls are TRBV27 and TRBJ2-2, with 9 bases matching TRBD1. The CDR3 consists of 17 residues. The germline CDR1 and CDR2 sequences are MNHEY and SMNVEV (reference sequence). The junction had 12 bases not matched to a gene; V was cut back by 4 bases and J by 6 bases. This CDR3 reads CASSYRTGVIRAGELFF. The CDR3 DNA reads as TGTGCCAGCAGTTACAGGACAGGGGTGATAAGGGCCGGGGAGCTGTTTTTT.

CDR3 bases: TGTGCCAGCAGCTCTCAGACAGGGCAAGATACGCAGTATTTT. Translated: CASSSQTGQDTQYF. V and J are TRBV7-2 and TRBJ2-3, with TRBD1 matching over 7 bases. V dropped 4 bases and J dropped 5; count of bases not matched to a gene: 6. The CDR3 loop spans 14 amino acids. Germline V gene data show CDR1 as SGHTA and CDR2 as FQGNSA. Supplemented by reference TRBV7-2 and TRBJ2-3, the full variable domain reads GAGVSQSPSNKVTEKGKDVELRCDPISGHTALYWYRQSLGQGLEFLIYFQGNSAPDKSGLPSDRFSAERTGGSVSTLTIQRTQQEDSAVYLCASSSQTGQDTQYFGPGTRLTVL.

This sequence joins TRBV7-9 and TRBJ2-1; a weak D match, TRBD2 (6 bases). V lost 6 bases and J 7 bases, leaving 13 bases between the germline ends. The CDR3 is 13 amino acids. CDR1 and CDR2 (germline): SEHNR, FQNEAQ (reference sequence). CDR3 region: CASRQPEGNEQFF. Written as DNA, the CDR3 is TGTGCCAGCAGACAGCCGGAGGGGAATGAGCAGTTCTTC.

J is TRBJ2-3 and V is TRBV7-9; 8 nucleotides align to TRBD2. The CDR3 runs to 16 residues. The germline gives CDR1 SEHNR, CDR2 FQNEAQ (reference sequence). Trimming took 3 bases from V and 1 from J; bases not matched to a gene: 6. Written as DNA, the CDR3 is TGTGCCAGCAGCTTGGAGAAGACTAGCGGCACAGATACGCAGTATTTT. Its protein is CASSLEKTSGTDTQYF.

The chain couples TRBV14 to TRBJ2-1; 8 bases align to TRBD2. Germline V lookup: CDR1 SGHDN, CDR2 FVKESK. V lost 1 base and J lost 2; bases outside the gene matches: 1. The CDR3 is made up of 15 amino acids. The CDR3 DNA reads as TGTGCCAGCAGCCAAGGCGGGAGGACCTACAATGAGCAGTTCTTC. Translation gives CASSQGGRTYNEQFF.

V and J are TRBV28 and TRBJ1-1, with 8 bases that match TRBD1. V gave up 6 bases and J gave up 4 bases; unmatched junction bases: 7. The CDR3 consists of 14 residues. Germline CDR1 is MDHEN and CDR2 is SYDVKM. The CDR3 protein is CASRPGGGGTEAFF. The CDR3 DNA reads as TGTGCCAGCAGGCCAGGGGGCGGGGGCACTGAAGCTTTCTTT.

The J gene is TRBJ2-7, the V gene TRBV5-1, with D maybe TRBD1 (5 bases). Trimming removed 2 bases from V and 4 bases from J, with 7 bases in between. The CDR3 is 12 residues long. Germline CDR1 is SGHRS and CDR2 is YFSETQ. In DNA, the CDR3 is TGCGCCAGCAGCTTACAGGCGTACGAGCAGTACTTC. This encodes CASSLQAYEQYF.

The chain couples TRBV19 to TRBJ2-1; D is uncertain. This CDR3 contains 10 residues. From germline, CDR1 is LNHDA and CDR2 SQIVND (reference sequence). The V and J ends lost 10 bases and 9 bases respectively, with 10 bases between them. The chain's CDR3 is CATSRGEQFF. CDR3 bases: TGTGCCACCTCCCGCGGTGAGCAGTTCTTC.

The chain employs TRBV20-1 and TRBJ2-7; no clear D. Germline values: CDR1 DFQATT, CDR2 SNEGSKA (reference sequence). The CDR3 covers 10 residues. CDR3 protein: CSLQLYEQYF. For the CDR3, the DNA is TGCAGCTTACAGCTATACGAGCAGTACTTC.

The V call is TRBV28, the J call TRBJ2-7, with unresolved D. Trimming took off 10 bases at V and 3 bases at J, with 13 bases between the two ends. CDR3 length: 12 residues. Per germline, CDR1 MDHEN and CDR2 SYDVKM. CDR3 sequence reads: CATGAPVYEQYF. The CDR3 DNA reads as TGTGCCACCGGAGCGCCGGTCTACGAGCAGTACTTC.